Shown below are 11 T cell receptor beta chains from a single sample sequenced in a study of shared clonotypes between healthy human individuals. Selected positively for CCR7 and CD45RO-negative, naive CD8 cells excluded terminally differentiated effector memory CD45RA+ cells. Only in-frame clones appear in the TCRdb table, and some are missing; sequencing was by immunoSEQ multiplex PCR. The sample has about 1.9 million clones, over 85% seen once; the top ten hold around 1.7%. Source material: naive CD8+ T cells from PBMCs. Receptors were obtained from a man younger than 35 in good health. Some clones in this sample may be carry-over from other donors' samples.

The chain employs TRBV4-1 and TRBJ2-3; 8 bases fit TRBD1. The CDR3 has 16 residues. CDR1 and CDR2 (germline): MGHRA, YSYEKL. V lost 1 base to trimming and J lost 2 bases; unmatched junction nucleotides: 5. CDR3 sequence reads: CASSQVRTGLTDTQYF. DNA of the CDR3: TGCGCCAGCAGCCAAGTTAGGACAGGGCTCACAGATACGCAGTATTTT.

This clone showed up just once. The chain has TRBV27 and TRBJ2-5, with D unresolved. The CDR3 totals 16 residues. Germline loops: CDR1 MNHEY, CDR2 SMNVEV (reference sequence). Trimming left V 6 bases short and J 4 bases short, with 21 bases between. The CDR3 DNA follows: TGTGCCAGCAGGGGGTCCGGCGCAAATAAGGGAGAGACCCAGTACTTC. The encoded protein is CASRGSGANKGETQYF.

This chain uses TRBV10-1 with TRBJ2-4; 9 bases agree with TRBD1. The ends lost 6 bases at V and 5 bases at J; junction bases unmatched: 5. The CDR3 is 14 residues long. Germline lookup yields CDR1 WNHNN and CDR2 SYGVQD (reference sequence). The CDR3 region is CASSGGQGQNIQYF. Written as DNA, the CDR3 is TGCGCCAGCAGCGGGGGACAGGGCCAAAACATTCAGTACTTC.

The V gene is TRBV10-3, the J gene TRBJ2-3, with 7 bases identical to TRBD1. Germline V gene sequence: CDR1 ENHRY, CDR2 SYGVKD. The CDR3 is 16 residues long. V trimming: 7 bases; J trimming: 1 base; junction bases outside the gene matches: 11. CDR3 residues: CAITEEGAAGTDTQYF. DNA of the CDR3: TGTGCCATCACAGAAGAGGGGGCGGCAGGCACAGATACGCAGTATTTT.

V is TRBV27 and J is TRBJ2-1; D is undetermined. The CDR3 is 14 amino acids. Trimming removed 0 bases at V and 6 bases at J, with 9 bases between. Looked up from germline, CDR1 is MNHEY and CDR2 is SMNVEV (reference sequence). CDR3 protein: CASSLSLYFNEQFF. For the CDR3, the DNA is TGTGCCAGCAGTTTATCGTTGTACTTCAATGAGCAGTTCTTC.

The J gene is TRBJ1-2, the V gene TRBV30; D gene unclear. The germline V gene has CDR1 GTSNPN and CDR2 SVGIG (reference sequence). This CDR3 is 13 amino acids long. Trimming took off 4 bases at V and 2 bases at J, with 11 bases between the two ends. CDR3 sequence: CAWTVHTNYGYTF. The CDR3 DNA reads as TGTGCCTGGACCGTCCACACAAACTATGGCTACACCTTC.

This clone was seen only once. This sequence joins TRBV28 and TRBJ1-4; D is ambiguous. This CDR3 is built from 14 residues. V lost 3 bases, J lost 5 bases, and 10 bases lay in between. Germline CDR1 and CDR2: MDHEN and SYDVKM. In nucleotides, the CDR3 is TGTGCCAGCAGTTTGGTTCGGAGGAATGAAAAACTGTTTTTT. Amino acids: CASSLVRRNEKLFF.

A remark on this clone: Other DNA variants within this sample encode the same CDR3. This chain joins TRBV6-5 and TRBJ1-5, with a tentative D call TRBD1 (6 bases). This CDR3 region has 14 residues. Germline V gene data show CDR1 as MNHEY and CDR2 as SVGAGI. The germline V and J ends were trimmed by 0 bases and 7 bases, with 10 bases remaining between them. The CDR3 region is CASSYSRGGQPQHF. The CDR3 region has the DNA TGTGCCAGCAGTTACTCCAGGGGCGGGCAGCCCCAGCATTTT.

J is TRBJ2-5 and V is TRBV30, with D possibly matching TRBD2 (6 bases). Per germline, CDR1 GTSNPN and CDR2 SVGIG (reference sequence). This CDR3 spans 14 amino acids. V was cut by 0 bases and J by 5 bases, with 13 bases left in between. This CDR3 reads CAWSVRNGGETQYF. In DNA form, the CDR3 reads TGTGCCTGGAGTGTACGCAATGGAGGGGAGACCCAGTACTTC. The full variable domain, completed using reference TRBV30 and TRBJ2-5, is SQTIHQWPATLVQPVGSPLSLECTVEGTSNPNLYWYRQAAGRGLQLLFYSVGIGQISSEVPQNLSASRPQDRQFILSSKKLLLSDSGFYLCAWSVRNGGETQYFGPGTRLLVL.

V and J are TRBV4-1 and TRBJ2-1, with 8 bases matching TRBD2. The V gene's germline CDR1 is MGHRA and CDR2 YSYEKL. The CDR3 sequence is 16 residues long. The junction had 7 bases not matched to a gene; V was cut back by 1 base and J by 5 bases. CDR3 DNA sequence: TGCGCCAGCAGCCAAGCGGGGGATAGCGGGGACAATGAGCAGTTCTTC. Protein sequence: CASSQAGDSGDNEQFF.

The chain couples TRBV27 to TRBJ2-1, with D maybe TRBD1 (6 bases). Germline V gene lookup returns CDR1 MNHEY and CDR2 SMNVEV (reference sequence). This CDR3 is 16 amino acids long. The ends were cut back, 5 bases at V and 4 bases at J, with 18 bases in the middle. CDR3: CASSLSRGIRYNEQFF. The CDR3 DNA reads TGTGCCAGCAGTCTCTCCAGGGGTATCAGATACAATGAGCAGTTCTTC.